This TCR beta chain derives from a study of CD8 T cells in ankylosing spondylitis. Study outcomes and limitations: CD8+ by phenotype, disease-linked clones were relatively rare in peripheral blood. In ankylosing spondylitis blood, a motif of roughly 8 highly homologous TCR beta variants appeared characteristic. Previously reported in reactive arthritis synovial fluid and blood were some of the motif variants.

The CDR3 totals 14 residues. V dropped 1 base and J dropped 4 bases, with 13 bases sitting between them. Germline V gives CDR1 DFQATT, CDR2 SNEGSKA (reference sequence). Quantitative 5'-RACE with molecular barcodes was used to make the TCR beta libraries. TCRdb re-called the 5' RACE reads through MiXCR, storing one row per CDR3 protein. This sample has some 130,000 distinct CDR3 sequences, with approximately 7.4% found just once. The sample holds many counts of this clonotype. Its antigen is not identified. The sequenced material came from blood, either unsorted or a sorted T cell fraction (not recorded which). This receptor was identified in a female donor with ankylosing spondylitis or in good health (not recorded which). J is TRBJ2-5 and V is TRBV20-1, with TRBD2 as a possible D gene (5 bases). CDR3 nucleotides: TGCAGTGCTAGAGTCCCAGCAGGAGGAGAGACCCAGTACTTC. Encoded protein: CSARVPAGGETQYF.